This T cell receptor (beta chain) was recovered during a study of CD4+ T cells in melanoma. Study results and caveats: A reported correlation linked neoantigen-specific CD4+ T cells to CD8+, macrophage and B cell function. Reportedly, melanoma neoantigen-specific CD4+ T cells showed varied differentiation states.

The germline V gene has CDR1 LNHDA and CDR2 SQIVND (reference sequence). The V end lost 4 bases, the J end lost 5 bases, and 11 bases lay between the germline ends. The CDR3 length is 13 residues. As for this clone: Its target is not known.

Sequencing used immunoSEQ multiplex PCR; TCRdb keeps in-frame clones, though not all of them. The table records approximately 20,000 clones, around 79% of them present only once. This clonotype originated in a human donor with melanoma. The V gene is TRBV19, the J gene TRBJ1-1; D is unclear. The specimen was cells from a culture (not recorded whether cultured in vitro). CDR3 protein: CASSNTRGTEAFF. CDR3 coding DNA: TGTGCCAGTAGTAACACCCGAGGGACTGAAGCTTTCTTT.